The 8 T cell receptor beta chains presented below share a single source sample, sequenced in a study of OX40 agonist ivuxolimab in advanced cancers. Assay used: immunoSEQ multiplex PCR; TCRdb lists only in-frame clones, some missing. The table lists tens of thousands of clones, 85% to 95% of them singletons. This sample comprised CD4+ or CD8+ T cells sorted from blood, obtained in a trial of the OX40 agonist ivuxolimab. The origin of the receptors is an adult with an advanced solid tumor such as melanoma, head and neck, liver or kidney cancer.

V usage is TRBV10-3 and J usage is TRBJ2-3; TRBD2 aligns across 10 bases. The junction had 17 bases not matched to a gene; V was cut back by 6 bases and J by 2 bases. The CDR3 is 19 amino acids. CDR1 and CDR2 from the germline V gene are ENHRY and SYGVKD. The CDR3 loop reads CAIRILSGRAAGDTDTQYF. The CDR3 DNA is TGTGCCATCAGGATACTAAGCGGGAGGGCCGCGGGGGACACAGATACGCAGTATTTT.

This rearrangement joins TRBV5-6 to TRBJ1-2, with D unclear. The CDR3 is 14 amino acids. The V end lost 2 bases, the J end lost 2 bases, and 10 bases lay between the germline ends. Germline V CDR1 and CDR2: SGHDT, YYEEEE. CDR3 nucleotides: TGTGCCAGCAGCTTCGGCAGAGCCAACTATGGCTACACCTTC. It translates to CASSFGRANYGYTF.

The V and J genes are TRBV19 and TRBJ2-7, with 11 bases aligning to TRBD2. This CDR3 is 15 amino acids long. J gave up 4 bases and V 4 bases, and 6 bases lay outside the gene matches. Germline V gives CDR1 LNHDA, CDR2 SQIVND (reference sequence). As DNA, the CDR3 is TGTGCCAGTAGTACCACGGGACTAGCGGCTTACGAGCAGTACTTC. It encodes CASSTTGLAAYEQYF.

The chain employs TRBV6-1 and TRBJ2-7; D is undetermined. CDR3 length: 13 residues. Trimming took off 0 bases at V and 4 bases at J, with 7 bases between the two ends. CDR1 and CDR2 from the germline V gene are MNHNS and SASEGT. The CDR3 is CASSEADSYEQYF. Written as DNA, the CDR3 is TGTGCCAGCAGTGAAGCGGATTCTTACGAGCAGTACTTC.

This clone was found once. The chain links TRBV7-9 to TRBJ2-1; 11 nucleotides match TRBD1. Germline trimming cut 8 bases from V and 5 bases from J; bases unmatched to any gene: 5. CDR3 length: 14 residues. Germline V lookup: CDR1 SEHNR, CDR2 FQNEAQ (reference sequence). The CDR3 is CASPPGQGDNEQFF. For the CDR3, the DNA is TGTGCCAGCCCACCGGGACAGGGGGACAATGAGCAGTTCTTC.

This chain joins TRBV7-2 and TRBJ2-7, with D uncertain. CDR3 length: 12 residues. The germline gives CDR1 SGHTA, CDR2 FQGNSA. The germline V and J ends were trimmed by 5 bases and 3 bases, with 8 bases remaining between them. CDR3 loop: CASSPSLYEQYF. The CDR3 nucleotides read TGTGCCAGCAGCCCAAGTCTCTACGAGCAGTACTTC.

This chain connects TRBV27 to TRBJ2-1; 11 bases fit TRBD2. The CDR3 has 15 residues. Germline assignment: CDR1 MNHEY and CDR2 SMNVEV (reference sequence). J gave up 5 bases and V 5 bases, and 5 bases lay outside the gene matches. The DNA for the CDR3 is TGTGCCAGCAGTCCCGGGACTAGCGGACACAATGAGCAGTTCTTC. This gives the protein CASSPGTSGHNEQFF.

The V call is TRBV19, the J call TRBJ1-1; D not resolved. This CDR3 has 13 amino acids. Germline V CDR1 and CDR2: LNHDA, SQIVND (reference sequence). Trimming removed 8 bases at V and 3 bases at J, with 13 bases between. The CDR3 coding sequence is TGTGCCAGTTTGCCTCGGGGTTACACTGAAGCTTTCTTT. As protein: CASLPRGYTEAFF. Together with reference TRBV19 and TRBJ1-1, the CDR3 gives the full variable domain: DGGITQSPKYLFRKEGQNVTLSCEQNLNHDAMYWYRQDPGQGLRLIYYSQIVNDFQKGDIAEGYSVSREKKESFPLTVTSAQKNPTAFYLCASLPRGYTEAFFGQGTRLTVV.